A selection of T cell receptor beta chains follows, all from one sample in a study of shared T cell receptors in the human thymus. Assay used: immunoSEQ multiplex PCR; TCRdb lists only in-frame clones, some missing. The repertoire includes hundreds of thousands of clones, around 89% of them detected once, and 0.0095% to 0.012% sits in the top ten. These same records also appear under a second study, on human thymus T cells.

Sequenced sample: thymocytes. These receptors all stem from a boy under three years old with a congenital heart defect. Each CDR3 is given with its conserved first and last residue. A D gene is named only where the DNA matches it firmly. Size is stated for part of the rows, as once, few or many counts, or as a class when the clone is expanded.

-	TRBV4-3	-	TRBJ2-7	CASSQVGGSYEQYF	TGCGCCAGCAGCCAAGTTGGCGGCTCCTACGAGCAGTACTTC
TRBD1	TRBV10-1	-	TRBJ1-3	CASSFPLGTGCSGNTIYF	TGCGCCAGCAGTTTTCCTCTCGGGACAGGCTGCTCTGGAAACACCATATATTTT
-	TRBV6-1	-	TRBJ2-2	CASSDSTGELFF	TGTGCCAGCAGTGATAGCACCGGGGAGCTGTTTTTT
TRBD1	TRBV19	-	TRBJ2-2	CASSSGQGAGELFF	TGTGCCAGTAGTAGTGGGCAGGGGGCCGGGGAGCTGTTTTTT
TRBD1	TRBV12-5	-	TRBJ2-7	CASERGQAPYEQYF	TGTGCTAGTGAACGAGGACAGGCCCCCTACGAGCAGTACTTC
-	TRBV6-5	-	TRBJ1-1	CASSYRGYTEAFF	TGTGCCAGCAGTTACCGGGGGTACACTGAAGCTTTCTTT
TRBD2	TRBV7-2	-	TRBJ2-5	CASRPSGRETQYF	TGTGCCAGCAGACCAAGCGGGAGAGAGACCCAGTACTTC
-	TRBV4-3	few	TRBJ1-2	CASSPLDTTYGYTF	TGCGCCAGCAGCCCCTTGGACACTACCTATGGCTACACCTTC
-	TRBV19	-	TRBJ1-4	CASSITGRSGNEKLFF	TGTGCCAGTAGTATAACCGGGAGGTCGGGTAATGAAAAACTGTTTTTT
TRBD2	TRBV5-5	-	TRBJ2-7	CASSPTSGDSYEQYF	TGTGCCAGCAGCCCGACTAGCGGGGACTCCTACGAGCAGTACTTC
TRBD1	TRBV27	-	TRBJ1-4	CASSPQDRSNEKLFF	TGTGCCAGCAGCCCCCAGGACAGGTCTAATGAAAAACTGTTTTTT
-	TRBV5-6	-	TRBJ1-2	CASSLDRIGNGYTF	TGTGCCAGCAGCTTGGACAGGATCGGTAATGGCTACACCTTC
-	TRBV2	-	TRBJ2-7	CASSELADSSYEQYF	TGTGCCAGCAGTGAATTGGCGGATAGCTCCTACGAGCAGTACTTC
TRBD1	TRBV4-1	-	TRBJ2-1	CASSSNRQGPHNEQFF	TGCGCCAGCAGCTCAAACAGACAGGGGCCACACAATGAGCAGTTCTTC
TRBD2	TRBV6-5	once	TRBJ2-3	CASSQTSSPDTQYF	TGTGCCAGCAGCCAGACTAGCTCCCCAGATACGCAGTATTTT
-	TRBV10-2	-	TRBJ1-5	CASSPRGEVNDQPQHF	TGCGCCAGCAGTCCCCGAGGAGAAGTAAACGATCAGCCCCAGCATTTT
-	TRBV7-8	-	TRBJ2-5	CASSLVGSFETQYF	TGTGCCAGCAGCTTAGTGGGGAGTTTTGAGACCCAGTACTTC
-	TRBV21-1	-	TRBJ2-5	CASRGLAGELQETQYF	TGTGCCAGCAGAGGGCTAGCGGGAGAACTCCAAGAGACCCAGTACTTC
TRBD2	TRBV28	once	TRBJ2-7	CASSFIAGGPYEQYF	TGTGCCAGCAGTTTCATTGCGGGAGGGCCCTACGAGCAGTACTTC
-	TRBV5-5	few	TRBJ1-5	CASSPTGKSGQPQHF	TGTGCCAGCAGCCCTACAGGGAAGAGCGGTCAGCCCCAGCATTTT
-	TRBV4-3	-	TRBJ2-1	CASSPGSGDNEQFF	TGCGCCAGCAGCCCGGGGAGCGGCGACAATGAGCAGTTCTTC
TRBD2	TRBV13	-	TRBJ2-1	CASLGLDSGAFNEQFF	TGTGCCAGCTTAGGATTAGATAGCGGGGCCTTTAATGAGCAGTTCTTC
TRBD1	TRBV28	-	TRBJ2-6	CASSSHRGLRSGANVLTF	TGTGCCAGCAGTTCCCACAGGGGGCTAAGGTCTGGGGCCAACGTCCTGACTTTC
-	TRBV7-8	-	TRBJ1-5	CASPKGGAGNQPQHF	TGTGCCAGCCCCAAGGGGGGGGCTGGCAATCAGCCCCAGCATTTT
-	TRBV4-2	-	TRBJ2-2	CASSQGQEDTGELFF	TGTGCCAGCAGCCAAGGGCAGGAAGACACCGGGGAGCTGTTTTTT
-	TRBV15	-	TRBJ1-2	CATSREAGVNYGYTF	TGTGCCACCAGCAGAGAGGCGGGAGTTAACTATGGCTACACCTTC
TRBD1	TRBV4-3	few	TRBJ1-2	CASSQSGGTAYGYTF	TGCGCCAGCAGCCAGTCAGGTGGGACAGCCTATGGCTACACCTTC
-	TRBV10-3	-	TRBJ2-7	CAISENRAYEQYF	TGTGCCATCAGTGAGAACAGGGCCTACGAGCAGTACTTC
TRBD2	TRBV7-9	-	TRBJ2-7	CASSLLGGGTRREQYF	TGTGCCAGCAGCTTACTGGGCGGGGGGACTAGGAGGGAGCAGTACTTC
TRBD2	TRBV4-2	-	TRBJ2-2	CASSQDSLLLPKGLERPGELFF	TGTGCCAGCAGCCAAGATAGCTTACTACTGCCGAAGGGACTAGAAAGACCCGGGGAGCTGTTTTTT
-	TRBV21-1	-	TRBJ2-4	CASSNEKPRTWIAGRNIQYF	TGTGCCAGCAGCAATGAAAAGCCCAGGACTTGGATAGCGGGAAGAAACATTCAGTACTTC
-	TRBV7-9	-	TRBJ2-2	CASSLVEGLPSPAGELFF	TGTGCCAGCAGCTTAGTTGAAGGATTGCCTAGCCCCGCCGGGGAGCTGTTTTTT
TRBD2	TRBV4-3	-	TRBJ2-7	CASSQDETSGRYDEQYF	TGCGCCAGCAGCCAAGATGAAACTAGCGGGAGGTACGACGAGCAGTACTTC
-	TRBV6-5	-	TRBJ2-1	CASSTGTLGNEQFF	TGTGCCAGCAGCACCGGGACTTTGGGCAATGAGCAGTTCTTC
-	TRBV4-1	-	TRBJ1-5	CASSQSVEMYRTQHF	TGCGCCAGCAGCCAATCCGTGGAGATGTACCGGACCCAGCATTTT
-	TRBV30	-	TRBJ1-1	CACVGAKGNTEAFF	TGTGCCTGTGTGGGGGCAAAGGGGAACACTGAAGCTTTCTTT
TRBD2	TRBV7-2	once	TRBJ2-7	CASSFPSGTHEQYF	TGTGCCAGCAGCTTTCCTAGCGGGACGCACGAGCAGTACTTC
-	TRBV28	-	TRBJ2-7	CASSLPSWYSYEQYF	TGTGCCAGCAGTTTGCCTAGCTGGTACTCCTACGAGCAGTACTTC
-	TRBV6-5	-	TRBJ2-7	CASSLVGGSSYEQYF	TGTGCCAGCAGCCTAGTAGGGGGAAGCTCCTACGAGCAGTACTTC
TRBD2	TRBV6-5	-	TRBJ2-7	CASSSRTSETSYEQYF	TGTGCCAGCAGTTCCCGGACTAGCGAGACCTCCTACGAGCAGTACTTC
TRBD2	TRBV5-1	-	TRBJ2-7	CASSLVLATNYEQYF	TGCGCCAGCAGCTTGGTACTAGCGACTAACTACGAGCAGTACTTC
-	TRBV2	-	TRBJ1-1	CAGGGKVRRYTEAFF	TGTGCCGGCGGGGGGAAGGTCAGAAGGTACACTGAAGCTTTCTTT
-	TRBV4-2	-	TRBJ1-4	CASSQEEGPTATNEKLFF	TGTGCCAGCAGCCAAGAGGAGGGGCCCACTGCAACTAATGAAAAACTGTTTTTT
TRBD2	TRBV5-4	-	TRBJ2-7	CASSLVTSGSPYEQYF	TGTGCCAGCAGCTTGGTGACTAGCGGGAGTCCCTACGAGCAGTACTTC
-	TRBV7-2	-	TRBJ2-5	CASSLKKTDQETQYF	TGTGCCAGCAGCCTAAAAAAGACAGACCAAGAGACCCAGTACTTC
TRBD1	TRBV27	-	TRBJ1-1	CASSLSDRMNTEAFF	TGTGCCAGCAGTTTATCGGACAGGATGAACACTGAAGCTTTCTTT
TRBD2	TRBV29-1	once	TRBJ2-1	CSVKTRLAGAYNEQFF	TGCAGCGTTAAAACTAGACTAGCGGGAGCCTACAATGAGCAGTTCTTC
TRBD1	TRBV5-8	-	TRBJ1-4	CASSFGQANEKLFF	TGTGCCAGCAGCTTCGGACAGGCAAATGAAAAACTGTTTTTT
TRBD1	TRBV28	-	TRBJ2-7	CASSLQTGTLYEQYF	TGTGCCAGCAGTCTTCAGACAGGGACCCTCTACGAGCAGTACTTC
TRBD1	TRBV4-1	-	TRBJ2-5	CASSQDHRGFRIAETQYF	TGCGCCAGCAGCCAAGATCACAGGGGCTTCCGGATTGCGGAGACCCAGTACTTC
TRBD2	TRBV10-2	-	TRBJ2-1	CASIPHRGGTSGFNEQFF	TGCGCCAGCATCCCACACCGCGGCGGGACTAGCGGGTTTAATGAGCAGTTCTTC
TRBD1	TRBV27	-	TRBJ2-1	CASSLYRLGQGSYNEQFF	TGTGCCAGCAGTTTATATAGGCTAGGACAGGGTTCGTACAATGAGCAGTTCTTC